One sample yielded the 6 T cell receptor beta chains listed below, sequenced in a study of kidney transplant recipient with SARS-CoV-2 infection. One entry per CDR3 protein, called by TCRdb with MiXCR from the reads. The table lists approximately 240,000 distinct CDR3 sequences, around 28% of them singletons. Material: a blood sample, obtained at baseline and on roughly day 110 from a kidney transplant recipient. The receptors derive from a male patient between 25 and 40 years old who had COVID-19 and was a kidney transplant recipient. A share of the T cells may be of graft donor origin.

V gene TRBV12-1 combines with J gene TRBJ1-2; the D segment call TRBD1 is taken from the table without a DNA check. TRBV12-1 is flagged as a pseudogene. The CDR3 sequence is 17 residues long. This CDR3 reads CASSRPSVQGKTYGYTF. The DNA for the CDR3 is TGTGCCAGCAGCCGCCCAAGTGTACAGGGAAAGACCTATGGCTACACCTTC.

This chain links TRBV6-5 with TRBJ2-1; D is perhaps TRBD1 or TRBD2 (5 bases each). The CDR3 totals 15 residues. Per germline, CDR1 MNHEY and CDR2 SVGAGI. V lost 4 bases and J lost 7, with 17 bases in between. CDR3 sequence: CASSSRGGRLNEQFF. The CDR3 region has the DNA TGTGCCAGCAGTTCCCGGGGCGGACGATTGAATGAGCAGTTCTTC.

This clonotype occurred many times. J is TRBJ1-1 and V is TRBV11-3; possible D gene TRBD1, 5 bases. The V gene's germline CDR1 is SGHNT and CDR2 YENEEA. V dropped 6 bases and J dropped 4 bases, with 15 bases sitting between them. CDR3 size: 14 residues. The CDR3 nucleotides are TGTGCCAGCAGTCGGGGCGGAACAACCACTGAAGCTTTCTTT. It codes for CASSRGGTTTEAFF.

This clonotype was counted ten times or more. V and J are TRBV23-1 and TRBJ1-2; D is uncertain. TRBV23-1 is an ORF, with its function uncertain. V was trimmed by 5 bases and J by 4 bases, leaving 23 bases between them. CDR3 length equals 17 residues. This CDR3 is CASSGYALRRKTYGYTF. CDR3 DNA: TGCGCCAGCAGTGGCTATGCGCTACGCAGAAAGACCTATGGCTACACCTTC.

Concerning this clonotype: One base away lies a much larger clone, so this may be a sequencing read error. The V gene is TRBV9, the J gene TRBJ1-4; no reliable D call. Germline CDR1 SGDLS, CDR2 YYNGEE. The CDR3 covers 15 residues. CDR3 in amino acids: CASGVGQSVNEKLFF. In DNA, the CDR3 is TGTGCCAGCGGCGTCGGCCAGAGTGTTAATGAAAAACTGTTTTTT.

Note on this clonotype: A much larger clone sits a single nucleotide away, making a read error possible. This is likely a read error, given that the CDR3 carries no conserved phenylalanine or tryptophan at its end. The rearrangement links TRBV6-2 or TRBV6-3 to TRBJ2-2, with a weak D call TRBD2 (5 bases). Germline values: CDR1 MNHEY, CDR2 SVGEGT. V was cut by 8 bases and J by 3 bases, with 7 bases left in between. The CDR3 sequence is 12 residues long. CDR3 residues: CASGLYTGELFS. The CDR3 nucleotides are TGTGCCAGCGGACTGTACACCGGGGAGCTGTTTTCT.